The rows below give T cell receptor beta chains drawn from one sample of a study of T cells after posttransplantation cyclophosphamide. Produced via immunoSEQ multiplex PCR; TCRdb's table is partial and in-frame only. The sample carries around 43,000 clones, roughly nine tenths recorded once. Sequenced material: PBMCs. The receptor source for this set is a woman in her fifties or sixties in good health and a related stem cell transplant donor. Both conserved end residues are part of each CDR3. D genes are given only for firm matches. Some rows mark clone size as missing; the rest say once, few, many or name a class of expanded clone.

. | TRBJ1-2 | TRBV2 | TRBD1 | TGTGCCAGCAGTTTTACGACAGGGCTTGGCTACACCTTC | CASSFTTGLGYTF
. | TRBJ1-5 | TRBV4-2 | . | TGTGCCAGCAGCCAAGACCTCTTCCCCGATCAGCGATATAGCAATCAGCCCCAGCATTTT | CASSQDLFPDQRYSNQPQHF
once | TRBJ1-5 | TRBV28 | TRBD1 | TGTGCCAGCAGTCTACAGGGGATCTATCAGCCCCAGCATTTT | CASSLQGIYQPQHF
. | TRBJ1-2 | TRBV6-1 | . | TGTGCCAGCAGTGAAGCTTTTCAAATTCGCGGCGGCTACACCTTC | CASSEAFQIRGGYTF
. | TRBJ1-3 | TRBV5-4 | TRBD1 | TGTGCCAGCAGCTTGGTAGGGGGCAGTGGAAACACCATATATTTT | CASSLVGGSGNTIYF
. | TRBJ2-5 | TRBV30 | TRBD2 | TGTGCCTGGATGGAGCAGGGACTAGCGGGAGGGAGGTACCAAGAGACCCAGTACTTC | CAWMEQGLAGGRYQETQYF
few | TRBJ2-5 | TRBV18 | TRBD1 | TGTGCCAGCTCACCCGAGACAGGGAATGAAGAGACCCAGTACTTC | CASSPETGNEETQYF
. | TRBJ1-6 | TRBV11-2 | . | TGTGCCAGCAGCTTAGCAAAGGGGAGGGATTCACCCCTCCACTTT | CASSLAKGRDSPLHF
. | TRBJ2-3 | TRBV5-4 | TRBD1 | TGTGCCAGCAGCTCTCGGACAGGAAGCACAGATACGCAGTATTTT | CASSSRTGSTDTQYF
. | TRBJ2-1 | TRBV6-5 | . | TGTGCCAGCGGAGGGAGCGGTCCCTACAATGAGCAGTTCTTC | CASGGSGPYNEQFF
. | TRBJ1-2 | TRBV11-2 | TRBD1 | TGTGCCAGCAGCTTAGCCCCGTCCATAAAACAGGGGGCTCAGGGCTACACCTTC | CASSLAPSIKQGAQGYTF
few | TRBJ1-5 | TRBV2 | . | TGTGCCAGCAGTACACAGAATAACCAGCCCCAGCATTTT | CASSTQNNQPQHF
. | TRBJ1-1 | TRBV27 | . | TGTGCCAGCAGACGCCACCTGGGGGCCCAGAACACTGAAGCTTTCTTT | CASRRHLGAQNTEAFF
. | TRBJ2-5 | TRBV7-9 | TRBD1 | TGTGCCAGCAGCTTCGAACAGGGGGCGGGGTCCCAGTACTTC | CASSFEQGAGSQYF
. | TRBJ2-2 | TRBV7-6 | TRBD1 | TGTGCCAGCAGCGACAGACAGGGGAACACCGGGGAGCTGTTTTTT | CASSDRQGNTGELFF
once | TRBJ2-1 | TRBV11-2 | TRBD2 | TGTGCCAGCAGCTTCGGACTAGCGGGAGTCGGAAATGAGCAGTTCTTC | CASSFGLAGVGNEQFF
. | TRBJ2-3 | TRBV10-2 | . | TGCGCCAGCAGTGAGGTTAGCCTCAATACGCAGTATTTT | CASSEVSLNTQYF
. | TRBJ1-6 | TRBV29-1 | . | TGCAGCGTTAGACAGGCCGATTCACCCCTCCACTTT | CSVRQADSPLHF
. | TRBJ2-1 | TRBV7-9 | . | TGTGCCAGCGAGAAGGGAGATGAGCAGTTCTTC | CASEKGDEQFF
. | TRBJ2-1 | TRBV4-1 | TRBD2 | TGCGCCAGCAGCCAAGATTACCCCCCGGGAGGGAGGGAGCAGTTCTTC | CASSQDYPPGGREQFF
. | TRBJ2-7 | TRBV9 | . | TGTGCCAGCAGCTATGATCTAGGAAGCGAGCAGTACTTC | CASSYDLGSEQYF
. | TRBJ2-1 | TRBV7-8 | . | TGTGCCAGCAGTTATGGACAGAGCTCCTACAATGAGCAGTTCTTC | CASSYGQSSYNEQFF
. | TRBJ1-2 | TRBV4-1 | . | TGCGCCAGCAGCCCAACCCAGGGAGGGTATGGCTACACCTTC | CASSPTQGGYGYTF
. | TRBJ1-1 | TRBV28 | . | TGTGCCAGCAGTTTCGGGGGGGCGGTAGCTTTCTTT | CASSFGGAVAFF
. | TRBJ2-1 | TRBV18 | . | TGTGCCAGCTCACCAAGACAGGGAGGACACAATGAGCAGTTCTTC | CASSPRQGGHNEQFF
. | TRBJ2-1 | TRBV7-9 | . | TGTGCCAGCAGCGGCAGGGTCGGACCGGGTGAGCAGTTCTTC | CASSGRVGPGEQFF
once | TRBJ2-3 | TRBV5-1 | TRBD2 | TGCGCCAGCAGCACCGGGGGGGTCAGCACAGATACGCAGTATTTT | CASSTGGVSTDTQYF
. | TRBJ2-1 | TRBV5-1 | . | TGCGCCGGCAGCTTGGTACAGAGCTCCTACAATGAGCAGTTCTTC | CAGSLVQSSYNEQFF
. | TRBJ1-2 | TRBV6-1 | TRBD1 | TGTGCCAGCAGGGAAGATCAGGGGGTCAGCTATGGCTACACCTTC | CASREDQGVSYGYTF
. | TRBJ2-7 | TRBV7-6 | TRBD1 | TGTGCCAGCAGCTTAGCGGGCAGGGGGCACTACGAGCAGTACTTC | CASSLAGRGHYEQYF
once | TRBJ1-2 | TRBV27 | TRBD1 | TGTGCCAGCAGCCCTTTTCGGACAGGGGGCGCGTTTAACTATGGCTACACCTTC | CASSPFRTGGAFNYGYTF
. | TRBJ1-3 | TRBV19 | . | TGTGCCAGTAGTATGGGGAGTCAGCTAAACACCATATATTTT | CASSMGSQLNTIYF
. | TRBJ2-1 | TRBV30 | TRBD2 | TGTGCCTGGAGTGTATCGGTGGCGGGAGGCGAGTTCTTC | CAWSVSVAGGEFF
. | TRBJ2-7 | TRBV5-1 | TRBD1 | TGCGCCAGCAGCTTGACCTTAGGTGGGACAGGGAGGAACGAGCAGTACTTC | CASSLTLGGTGRNEQYF
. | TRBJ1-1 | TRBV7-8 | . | TGTGCCAGCAGCGAAGGGGGGGTAAAAAACACTGAAGCTTTCTTT | CASSEGGVKNTEAFF
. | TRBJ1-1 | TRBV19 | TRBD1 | TGTGCCAGTAGTAACAGGGGCGAGAACACTGAAGCTTTCTTT | CASSNRGENTEAFF
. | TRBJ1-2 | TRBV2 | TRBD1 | TGTGCCAGCAGTGAAGCCCCAGAAGGGGGCATTGGCTACACCTTC | CASSEAPEGGIGYTF
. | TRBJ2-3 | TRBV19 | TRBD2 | TGTGCCAGTAGTCCCCGGGGGGGCGCTAGCACAGATACGCAGTATTTT | CASSPRGGASTDTQYF
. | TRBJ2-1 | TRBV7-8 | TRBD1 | TGTGCCAGCAGCTTAACCAGGGGGAACAATGAGCAGTTCTTC | CASSLTRGNNEQFF
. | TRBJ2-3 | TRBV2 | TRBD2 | TGTGCCAGCAGTGATCCAGCGGGGGTGCCGAACACAGATACGCAGTATTTT | CASSDPAGVPNTDTQYF
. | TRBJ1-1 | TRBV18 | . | TGTGCCAGCTCACCACCGTCTCCGGGGATGAACACTGAAGCTTTCTTT | CASSPPSPGMNTEAFF
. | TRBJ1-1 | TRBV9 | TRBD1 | TGTGCCAGCAGAAAGGGACAGGGGCTCTTTGAAGCTTTCTTT | CASRKGQGLFEAFF
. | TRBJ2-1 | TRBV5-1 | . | TGCGCCAGCAGCCCTTCAATGAGGGGGGGAAATGAGCAGTTCTTC | CASSPSMRGGNEQFF
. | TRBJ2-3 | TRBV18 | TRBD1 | TGTGCCAGCTCACTAGGGACAGGTCTTCTGGATACGCAGTATTTT | CASSLGTGLLDTQYF
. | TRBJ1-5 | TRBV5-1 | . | TGCGCCAGCAGCTTGGAAGGGGTTGGTGAGCCCCAGCATTTT | CASSLEGVGEPQHF
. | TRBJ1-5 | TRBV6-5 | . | TGTGCCAGCAGTACAACGGGGGGGAGTAATCAGCCCCAGCATTTT | CASSTTGGSNQPQHF
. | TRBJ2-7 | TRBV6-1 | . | TGTGCCAGCAGTCTCAGCGGGACAGGAATTCGCGAGCAGTACTTC | CASSLSGTGIREQYF
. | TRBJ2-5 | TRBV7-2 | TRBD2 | TGTGCCAGCAGCCCACTAGCGTCCCTCCCGGAGACCCAGTACTTC | CASSPLASLPETQYF
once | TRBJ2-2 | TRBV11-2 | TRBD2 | TGTGCCAGCAGCTTAGCTGGACTAGCGGGAGGGCGCACCGGGGAGCTGTTTTTT | CASSLAGLAGGRTGELFF
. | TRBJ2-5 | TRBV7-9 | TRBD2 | TGTGCCAGCAGTCTACCTAGCGGGAGTTCACAAGAGACCCAGTACTTC | CASSLPSGSSQETQYF
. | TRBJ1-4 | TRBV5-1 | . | TGCGCCAGCAGCTTTACAGCAACTACTAATGAAAAACTGTTTTTT | CASSFTATTNEKLFF
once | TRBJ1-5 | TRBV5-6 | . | TGTGCCAGCAGCTACAGAGGGCTCAATCAGCCCCAGCATTTT | CASSYRGLNQPQHF
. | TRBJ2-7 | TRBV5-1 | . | TGCGCCAGCAGTTTCGAGGGTCCCACCTACGAGCAGTACTTC | CASSFEGPTYEQYF